This TCR beta chain is from a study of T cell changes during pregnancy in multiple sclerosis (dated by TCRdb to about 2019). In terms of the full investigation: The study looked at changes in the T cell repertoire across pregnancy in women with multiple sclerosis.

Library method: the immunoSEQ multiplex PCR assay. What TCRdb holds here is the immuneACCESS table cut down to in-frame rearrangements. Part of the clones is not present; checked against another copy, under half of the missing clones reflect an unresolved V gene, and the others are unexplained. The table for this sample lists more than 30,000 clones; 85% to 95% of them were counted only once. Clones ranked in the top ten supply 1.2% of the sample. Worth noting for this clone: There is no known antigen for this receptor. No much larger clone is present one base from it, and per-base qualities are unavailable.

The germline V gene encodes CDR1 MNHNY and CDR2 SVGAGI (reference sequence). Trimming takes 3 bases off V and 0 bases off J; junction bases not matched to a gene: 4. Taken from cysteine to phenylalanine, the CDR3 has 16 residues. The kept DNA is CDR3 alone, 48 bases in frame from the first base. The V and J genes are TRBV6-6 and TRBJ2-1; 8 of the junction bases match TRBD1. The specimen sequenced was PBMCs (not recorded whether the cells were cultured). This TCR derives from a female donor with multiple sclerosis, enrolled in a pregnancy study. The CDR3 amino acid sequence is: CASSYFGQGSYNEQFF. The DNA reads as follows: TGTGCCAGCAGTTATTTCGGACAGGGCTCCTACAATGAGCAGTTCTTC.